The clone carrying this TCR beta chain has a single count. These data are taken from a study of control samples from healthy donors and cancer patients. Generated by immunoSEQ multiplex PCR, the TCRdb table keeps only in-frame clones and is missing some. Of around 140,000 clones detected, 91% appear once; the ten largest clones hold more than 3%. CDR1 is SGHNT and CDR2 is YYREEE in the germline V gene (reference sequence). This CDR3 is 14 amino acids long. Trimming pared 5 bases from V and 0 bases from J, leaving 8 bases between. This clonotype was sampled from a man aged 25 to 40 in good health. The chain employs TRBV5-4 and TRBJ2-2; D possibly corresponds to TRBD2 (6 bases). Material for sequencing was blood. The CDR3 DNA follows: TGTGCCAGCAGAGGAGGGGCGAACACCGGGGAGCTGTTTTTT. Its protein is CASRGGANTGELFF.